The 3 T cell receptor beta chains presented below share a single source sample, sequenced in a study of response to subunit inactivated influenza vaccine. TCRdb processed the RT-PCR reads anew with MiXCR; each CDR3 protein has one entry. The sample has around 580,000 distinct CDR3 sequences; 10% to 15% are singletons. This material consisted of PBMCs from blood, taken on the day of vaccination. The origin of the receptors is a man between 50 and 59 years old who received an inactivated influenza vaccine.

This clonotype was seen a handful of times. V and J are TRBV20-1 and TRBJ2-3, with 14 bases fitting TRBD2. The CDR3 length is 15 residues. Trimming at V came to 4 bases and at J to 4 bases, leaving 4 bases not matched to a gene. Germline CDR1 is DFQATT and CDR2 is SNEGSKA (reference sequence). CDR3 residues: CSATGLAGVADTQYF. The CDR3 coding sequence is TGCAGTGCTACGGGACTAGCGGGGGTGGCAGATACGCAGTATTTT.

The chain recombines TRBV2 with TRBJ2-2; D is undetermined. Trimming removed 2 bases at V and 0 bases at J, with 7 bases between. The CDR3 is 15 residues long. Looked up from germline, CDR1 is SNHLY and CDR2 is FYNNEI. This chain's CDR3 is CASSEQLSNTGELFF. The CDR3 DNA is TGTGCCAGCAGTGAACAGCTTTCGAACACCGGGGAGCTGTTTTTT.

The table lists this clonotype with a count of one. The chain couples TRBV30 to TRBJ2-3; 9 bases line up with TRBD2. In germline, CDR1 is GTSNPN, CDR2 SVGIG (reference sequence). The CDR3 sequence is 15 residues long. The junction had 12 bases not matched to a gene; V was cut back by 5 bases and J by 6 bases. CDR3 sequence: CAWGGGGGVVDTQYF. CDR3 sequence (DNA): TGTGCCTGGGGTGGCGGCGGGGGGGTTGTGGATACGCAGTATTTT.